Each of the 14 T cell receptor beta chains below was sequenced from the same sample in a study of blood T cell repertoires in COVID-19. The assay was immunoSEQ multiplex PCR, and TCRdb's table has in-frame clones only and misses some. Of approximately 78,000 clones listed, over 65% were seen once; the top ten hold approximately 18%. The specimen was peripheral blood. The receptor set was obtained from a woman older than 75 with acute or convalescent COVID-19.

The genes are TRBV5-1 and TRBJ1-3; TRBD1 might be the D (5 bases). The CDR3 is 16 amino acids. Germline values: CDR1 SGHRS, CDR2 YFSETQ. V was cut by 4 bases and J by 2 bases, with 16 bases left in between. As DNA, the CDR3 is TGCGCCAGCAGCCAAGGAGGGGTTTCCCCTGGAAACACCATATATTTT. Translating gives CASSQGGVSPGNTIYF.

The V call is TRBV6-1, the J call TRBJ2-3, with D possibly matching TRBD1 (6 bases). The V end was cut by 2 bases, the J end by 2 bases, with 11 bases between. The CDR3 consists of 15 residues. Per the germline V gene, CDR1 is MNHNS and CDR2 is SASEGT. CDR3: CASSELGQPTDTQYF. DNA for the CDR3: TGTGCCAGCAGTGAATTGGGACAACCCACAGATACGCAGTATTTT.

V gene TRBV2 combines with J gene TRBJ2-3; D not certain. The CDR3 is made up of 14 amino acids. V lost 6 bases to trimming and J lost 3 bases, with 13 bases between them. The germline CDR1 and CDR2 sequences are SNHLY and FYNNEI. The CDR3 is CASSLMPPTDTQYF. CDR3 in DNA: TGTGCCAGCAGCCTAATGCCCCCTACAGATACGCAGTATTTT.

The chain is built from TRBV9 and TRBJ2-1, with TRBD2 identical over 12 bases. Trimming at V came to 3 bases and at J to 7 bases, leaving 8 bases not matched to a gene. Germline V CDR1 and CDR2: SGDLS, YYNGEE. The CDR3 extends over 16 amino acids. This chain's CDR3 is CASSGRSSGRVNEQFF. The CDR3 DNA is TGTGCCAGCAGCGGACGGTCTAGCGGGAGGGTGAATGAGCAGTTCTTC.

V gene TRBV30 combines with J gene TRBJ1-2; 9 bases line up with TRBD1. The J segment lost 4 bases and the V segment lost 5 bases, leaving 8 bases of the junction unmatched. There are 14 residues in the CDR3. Germline CDR1 reads GTSNPN; CDR2 reads SVGIG (reference sequence). The CDR3 region has the DNA TGTGCCTGGGACGGGGACAGGGCTTCCTATGGCTACACCTTC. Amino acid sequence: CAWDGDRASYGYTF.

The chain recombines TRBV5-4 with TRBJ1-1; no clear D gene. The germline gives CDR1 SGHNT, CDR2 YYREEE (reference sequence). This CDR3 is built from 16 residues. Trimming left V 0 bases short and J 0 bases short, with 12 bases between. CDR3 nucleotides: TGTGCCAGCAGCTTGGGCCGGGGTGCTTTGAACACTGAAGCTTTCTTT. It is translated as CASSLGRGALNTEAFF.

The genes are TRBV5-1 and TRBJ2-7, with D perhaps matching TRBD2 (6 bases). The germline V and J ends were trimmed by 0 bases and 3 bases, with 19 bases remaining between them. This CDR3 has 17 residues. The germline V gene has CDR1 SGHRS and CDR2 YFSETQ. Here the CDR3 reads CASSLVGSGWWDYEQYF. In DNA form, the CDR3 reads TGCGCCAGCAGCTTGGTGGGTAGCGGATGGTGGGACTACGAGCAGTACTTC.

This clone was counted only a few times. The chain has TRBV7-6 and TRBJ1-5; 9 bases are shared with TRBD1. This CDR3 spans 14 amino acids. Germline V lookup: CDR1 SGHVS, CDR2 FNYEAQ. V lost 5 bases, J lost 4 bases, and 3 bases stayed unmatched. The DNA for the CDR3 is TGTGCCAGCAGCCGGGGACAGGGTAATCAGCCCCAGCATTTT. Residues: CASSRGQGNQPQHF.

The V and J genes are TRBV5-1 and TRBJ2-3, with TRBD1 matching over 7 bases. The CDR3 extends over 18 amino acids. Unmatched junction bases numbered 15, after V lost 4 bases and J lost 1 base. Germline CDR1 and CDR2: SGHRS and YFSETQ. This CDR3 is CASSIGASTGSGTDTQYF. CDR3 nucleotides: TGCGCCAGCAGCATAGGAGCCTCGACAGGGAGTGGCACAGATACGCAGTATTTT.

This clone was recorded only once. J is TRBJ1-5 and V is TRBV27; D unresolved. The length of the CDR3 is 13 residues. Germline V gene data show CDR1 as MNHEY and CDR2 as SMNVEV (reference sequence). V lost 5 bases and J lost 5, with 10 bases in between. In nucleotides, the CDR3 is TGTGCCAGCAGTCACGGACTCGATCAGCCCCAGCATTTT. This translates into CASSHGLDQPQHF.

V and J are TRBV5-1 and TRBJ1-1; 7 bases match TRBD1. V trimming: 3 bases; J trimming: 1 base; junction bases outside the gene matches: 6. Germline V CDR1 and CDR2: SGHRS, YFSETQ. This CDR3 comprises 15 residues. In DNA form, the CDR3 reads TGCGCCAGCAGCTGGGGACAGACACAGAACACTGAAGCTTTCTTT. It codes for CASSWGQTQNTEAFF. Full variable domain (missing parts from reference TRBV5-1 and TRBJ1-1): KAGVTQTPRYLIKTRGQQVTLSCSPISGHRSVSWYQQTPGQGLQFLFEYFSETQRNKGNFPGRFSGRQFSNSRSEMNVSTLELGDSALYLCASSWGQTQNTEAFFGQGTRLTVV.

The V gene is TRBV5-1, the J gene TRBJ1-6; 7 nucleotides align to TRBD1. This CDR3 region has 14 residues. Germline V gives CDR1 SGHRS, CDR2 YFSETQ. The J segment lost 8 bases and the V segment lost 5 bases, leaving 7 bases of the junction unmatched. The CDR3: CASRPGTEDSPLHF. In DNA, the CDR3 is TGCGCCAGCAGGCCCGGGACAGAGGATTCACCCCTCCACTTT.

CDR3 residues: CASSLTGGVYGYTF. Here the CDR3 DNA reads TGTGCCAGCAGTTTAACAGGGGGCGTCTATGGCTACACCTTC. The V call is TRBV28, the J call TRBJ1-2, with 9 bases fitting TRBD1. The CDR3 has 14 amino acids. Losses at the gene ends were 2 bases for V and 4 bases for J; bases not matched to a gene: 2. In germline, CDR1 is MDHEN, CDR2 SYDVKM.

This clone was found a few times. The chain joins TRBV9 to TRBJ1-4; 10 bases fit TRBD1. Trimming cost V 4 bases and J 7 bases; bases outside gene matches: 10. Germline V gene sequence: CDR1 SGDLS, CDR2 YYNGEE. This CDR3 is 16 amino acids long. CDR3 sequence (DNA): TGTGCCAGCAGCCCGGGGACAGGGGTCGGGGGTGAAAAACTGTTTTTT. This encodes CASSPGTGVGGEKLFF.